This is a list of T cell receptor beta chains from one sample in a study of patients and donors after allogeneic stem cell transplantation. From the RT-PCR reads, TCRdb called clonotypes with MiXCR, one entry per CDR3 protein. Of about 960,000 distinct CDR3 sequences in the sample, about 20% are singletons; the top ten hold roughly 6%. The sample comprised blood, either unsorted or a sorted T cell fraction (not recorded which). Receptor source: a human donor who was either an allogeneic HSCT recipient or a stem cell or donor lymphocyte infusion donor (not recorded which). It is not recorded whose cells these are; they may come from a transplant donor. CDR3s include the opening cysteine and the closing phenylalanine or tryptophan. Each record gives: V gene, J gene, CDR3 protein.

V: TRBV6-5
J: TRBJ2-3
CDR3: CATLSSTDTQYF

V: TRBV7-2
J: TRBJ1-6
CDR3: CASSLRDRGSPLHF

V: TRBV3-1
J: TRBJ2-4
CDR3: CASSHWGGLAKNIQCF

V: TRBV25-1
J: TRBJ2-7
CDR3: CASSGTSGRDYEQYF

V: TRBV6-5
J: TRBJ1-6
CDR3: CASSYKSTGGLSPLHF

V: TRBV7-6
J: TRBJ2-3
CDR3: CASSLGQEPTDTQYF

V: TRBV5-1
J: TRBJ2-7
CDR3: CASSPRRTGLGSYEQYF

V: TRBV11-2
J: TRBJ1-2
CDR3: CASSLHAKEGYTF

V: TRBV27
J: TRBJ1-5
CDR3: CASSLNRVNQPQHF

V: TRBV27
J: TRBJ1-6
CDR3: CASNGQGYNSPLHF

V: TRBV4-2
J: TRBJ2-7
CDR3: CASSQFLKAGGLNEQYF

V: TRBV6-1
J: TRBJ2-5
CDR3: CASSTVLSPSQYF

V: TRBV18
J: TRBJ1-1
CDR3: CASSPKQNTEAFF

V: TRBV12-3/TRBV12-4
J: TRBJ1-1
CDR3: CASDRGLDTEAFF

V: TRBV2
J: TRBJ2-2
CDR3: CASIRTGNTGELFF

V: TRBV20-1
J: TRBJ2-1
CDR3: CSATTSYNEQFF

V: TRBV6-1
J: TRBJ1-6
CDR3: CASSRRGYNSPLHF

V: TRBV12-3/TRBV12-4
J: TRBJ2-5
CDR3: CASSPRLAGRQETQYF

V: TRBV2
J: TRBJ1-1
CDR3: CASRGPGVNTEAFF

V: TRBV20-1
J: TRBJ1-1
CDR3: CSARDSRGRTEAFF

V: TRBV7-9
J: TRBJ1-1
CDR3: CASSLVGEGRGETEAFF

V: TRBV10-3
J: TRBJ2-5
CDR3: CAISESSGGEETQYF